This T cell receptor beta chain stems from a study of shared clonotypes between healthy human individuals. Study-wide findings and caveats: As a rule, naive subsets had a larger estimated richness than memory subsets. In several donors, around 5.5% of naive CD4 clonotypes appeared in common.

Points on this clone: The target antigen is unknown.

For each subset, genomic DNA was distributed in equal portions over several immunoSEQ plates. Generated by immunoSEQ multiplex PCR, the TCRdb table keeps only in-frame clones and is missing some. Found here are 600,000 to 750,000 clones, about 92% of them singletons; the top ten hold about 34%. CD45RO+ cells plus CCR7-negative CD45RA+ TemRA cells formed CD8 memory. The sequenced sample was memory CD8+ T cells from PBMCs. Noted subset: CD45RO+ cells pooled with CCR7-negative TemRA cells. The clonotype comes from a man between 18 and 29 years old in good health. Some clones in this sample may be carry-over from other donors' samples.

The CDR3 loop reads CASSPTGGVRFF. CDR3 sequence (DNA): TGTGCCAGCAGTCCCACAGGGGGCGTTCGGTTCTTC. The J gene is TRBJ2-1, the V gene TRBV28; 9 bases are shared with TRBD1. The trim removed 5 bases at V and 15 bases at J, leaving 8 bases unmatched. The germline CDR1 and CDR2 sequences are MDHEN and SYDVKM. The CDR3 loop spans 12 amino acids.